The 9 T cell receptor beta chains below come from one sample, sequenced in a study of CD4+ T cells in melanoma. Only in-frame clones appear in the TCRdb table, and some are missing; sequencing was by immunoSEQ multiplex PCR. The profile shows about 140,000 clones, nearly 95% of them singletons. These TCRs come from a human donor with melanoma.

The rearrangement links TRBV7-3 to TRBJ2-2, with D uncertain. The CDR3 spans 16 residues. Between the trimmed V and J ends, which lost 2 bases and 1 base, there was a span of 11 bases. From germline, CDR1 is SGHTA and CDR2 FQGTGA. The chain's CDR3 is CASSLVAPGNTGELFF. The CDR3 DNA reads TGTGCCAGCAGCTTAGTTGCCCCAGGGAACACCGGGGAGCTGTTTTTT. The whole variable domain, remainder taken from reference TRBV7-3 and TRBJ2-2, is GAGVSQTPSNKVTEKGKYVELRCDPISGHTALYWYRQSLGQGPEFLIYFQGTGAADDSGLPNDRFFAVRPEGSVSTLKIQRTERGDSAVYLCASSLVAPGNTGELFFGEGSRLTVL.

The V gene is TRBV30, the J gene TRBJ1-6; 10 bases are a match to TRBD1. Germline V CDR1 and CDR2: GTSNPN, SVGIG (reference sequence). This CDR3 has 18 amino acids. Losses at the gene ends were 2 bases for V and 3 bases for J; bases not matched to a gene: 10. CDR3 sequence (DNA): TGTGCCTGGAGTCGACAGGGGGCCCAAGGATTCTATAATTCACCCCTCCACTTT. It codes for CAWSRQGAQGFYNSPLHF.

This chain uses TRBV18 with TRBJ2-7, with D tentatively TRBD2 (9 bases). CDR3 length equals 15 residues. Germline assignment: CDR1 KGHSH and CDR2 LQKENI. V lost 6 bases and J 5 bases, leaving 20 bases between the germline ends. CDR3 coding DNA: TGTGCCAGCTCCCACGGACAGGGACTAGCCCACGAGCAGTACTTC. Translation: CASSHGQGLAHEQYF.

This chain links TRBV9 with TRBJ2-2; no clear D. There are 15 residues in the CDR3. The V gene's germline CDR1 is SGDLS and CDR2 YYNGEE. V gave up 0 bases and J gave up 6 bases, with 12 bases separating them. CDR3 amino acids: CASSVELASAGELFF. The DNA for the CDR3 is TGTGCCAGCAGCGTAGAACTCGCAAGTGCCGGGGAGCTGTTTTTT.

The chain is built from TRBV5-4 and TRBJ2-7, with 12 bases matching TRBD2. Looked up from germline, CDR1 is SGHNT and CDR2 is YYREEE (reference sequence). This CDR3 comprises 17 residues. Trimming at V came to 0 bases and at J to 2 bases, leaving 6 bases not matched to a gene. CDR3: CASSLGRGLAGPYEQYF. The CDR3 nucleotides are TGTGCCAGCAGCTTGGGCCGAGGACTAGCGGGGCCCTACGAGCAGTACTTC.

J is TRBJ1-1 and V is TRBV11-1; D possibly corresponds to TRBD1 (5 bases). The ends were cut back, 4 bases at V and 1 base at J, with 10 bases in the middle. CDR3 length: 14 amino acids. Looked up from germline, CDR1 is SGHAT and CDR2 is FQDESV (reference sequence). CDR3 region: CASSWETANTEAFF. For the CDR3, the DNA is TGTGCCAGCAGCTGGGAGACAGCGAACACTGAAGCTTTCTTT.

As DNA, the CDR3 is TGTGCCAGTAGACGGGGTAACACTGAAGCTTTCTTT. It yields the protein CASRRGNTEAFF. J is TRBJ1-1 and V is TRBV19; no firm D call. This CDR3 has 12 residues. Trimming cost V 6 bases and J 2 bases, with 7 bases left between them. CDR1 is LNHDA and CDR2 is SQIVND in the germline V gene (reference sequence).

This clone came up once. This chain uses TRBV5-1 with TRBJ1-2; 10 bases fit TRBD1. The ends lost 0 bases at V and 7 bases at J; junction bases unmatched: 9. This CDR3 spans 16 amino acids. Germline CDR1 reads SGHRS; CDR2 reads YFSETQ. CDR3 sequence reads: CASSLGPAGQGFGYTF. The CDR3 bases are TGCGCCAGCAGCTTGGGGCCAGCGGGACAGGGGTTTGGCTACACCTTC.

The chain employs TRBV6-1 and TRBJ1-5, with a tentative D call TRBD1 (5 bases). Germline loops: CDR1 MNHNS, CDR2 SASEGT. Trimming shortened V by 6 bases and J by 6 bases, and 12 bases separated the two germline ends. CDR3 length equals 13 residues. CDR3 sequence reads: CASSGQGGQPQHF. DNA of the CDR3: TGTGCCAGCAGCGGGCAGGGAGGTCAGCCCCAGCATTTT.